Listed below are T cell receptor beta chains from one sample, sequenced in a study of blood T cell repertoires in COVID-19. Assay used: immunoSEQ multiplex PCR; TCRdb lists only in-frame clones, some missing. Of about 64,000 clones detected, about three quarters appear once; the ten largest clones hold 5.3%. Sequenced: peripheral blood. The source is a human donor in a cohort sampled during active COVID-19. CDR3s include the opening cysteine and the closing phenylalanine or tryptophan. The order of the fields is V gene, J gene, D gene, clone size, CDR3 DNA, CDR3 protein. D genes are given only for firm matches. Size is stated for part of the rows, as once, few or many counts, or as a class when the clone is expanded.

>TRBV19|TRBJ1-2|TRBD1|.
TGTGCCAGTAGTATTCCGGGACAGGGGGACTATGGCTACACCTTC
CASSIPGQGDYGYTF
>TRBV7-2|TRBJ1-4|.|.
TGTGCCAGCAGCCTGAGAGATAATGAAAAACTGTTTTTT
CASSLRDNEKLFF
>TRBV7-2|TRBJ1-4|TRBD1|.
TGTGCCAGCAGCTTTGCCGGGACAGCAAATGAAAAACTGTTTTTT
CASSFAGTANEKLFF
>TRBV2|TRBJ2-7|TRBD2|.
TGTGCCAGCAGTGAGGGGGCGGGGGGCTCCTACGAGCAGTACTTC
CASSEGAGGSYEQYF
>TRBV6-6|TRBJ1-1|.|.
TGTGCCAGCAGTTTGAGGGAGGTCACTGAAGCTTTCTTT
CASSLREVTEAFF
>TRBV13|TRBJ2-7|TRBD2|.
TGTGCCAGCAGCTTAGCGGGGGGAGCCTACTACGAGCAGTACTTC
CASSLAGGAYYEQYF
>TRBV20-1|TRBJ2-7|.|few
TGCAGTGCTAGACGGGGTGGCGAGCAGTACTTC
CSARRGGEQYF
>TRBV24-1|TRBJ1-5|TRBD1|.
TGTGCCACCAGGGGACAGGGCCCCAATCAGCCCCAGCATTTT
CATRGQGPNQPQHF
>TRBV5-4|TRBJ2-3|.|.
TGTGCCAGCAGCCTCACAGATACGCAGTATTTT
CASSLTDTQYF
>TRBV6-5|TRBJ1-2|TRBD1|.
TGTGCCAGCAGCCCCCCGGGACAGGGTTTTGGCTACACCTTC
CASSPPGQGFGYTF
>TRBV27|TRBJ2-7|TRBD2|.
TGTGCCAGCAGTTTTACTAGCGGGGGTTTCAACGAGCAGTACTTC
CASSFTSGGFNEQYF
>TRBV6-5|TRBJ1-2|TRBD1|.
TGTGCCAGCACCACCTCGGGGACAGCTAACTATGGCTACACCTTC
CASTTSGTANYGYTF
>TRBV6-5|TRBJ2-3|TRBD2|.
TGTGCCAGCAGCCGCACGAGCGGGGGGGATACGCAGTATTTT
CASSRTSGGDTQYF
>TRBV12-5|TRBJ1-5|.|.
TGTGCTAGTGGCCCCGGGATACGTAATCAGCCCCAGCATTTT
CASGPGIRNQPQHF
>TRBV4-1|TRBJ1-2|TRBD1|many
TGCGCCAGCAGCCGGGACAGGGATGGCTACACCTTC
CASSRDRDGYTF
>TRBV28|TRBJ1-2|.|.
TGTGCCAGCAGTTTGCTGCTACAGAACTATGGCTACACCTTC
CASSLLLQNYGYTF
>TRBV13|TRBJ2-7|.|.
TGTGCCAGCAGTGTCCTAGGTTACTACGAGCAGTACTTC
CASSVLGYYEQYF
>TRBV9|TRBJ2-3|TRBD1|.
TGTGCCAGCAGCAAAGGACAGGGGGTTAGCACAGATACGCAGTATTTT
CASSKGQGVSTDTQYF
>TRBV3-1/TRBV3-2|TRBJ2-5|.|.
TGTGCCAGCAGCCAAGATTTCGCCCGGGAGACCCAGTACTTC
CASSQDFARETQYF
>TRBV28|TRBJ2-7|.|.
TGTGCCAGCAGTTTGGGGGGGGCAGGTCAAGGCGAGCAGTACTTC
CASSLGGAGQGEQYF
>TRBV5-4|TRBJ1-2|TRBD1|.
TGTGCCAGCAGAACCCGGGACAGGGCTTCCTATGGCTACACCTTC
CASRTRDRASYGYTF
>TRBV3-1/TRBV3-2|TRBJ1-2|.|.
TGTGCCAGCAGCCAAGTTCTAGACTTCCCGGGTGGCTACACCTTC
CASSQVLDFPGGYTF
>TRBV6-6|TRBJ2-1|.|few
TGTGCCAGCAGTACCCGAGGCGACGGGTATGAGCAGTTCTTC
CASSTRGDGYEQFF
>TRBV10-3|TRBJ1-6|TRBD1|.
TGTGCCATCAGTGACCGGGACAGGGGGCGTAATTCACCCCTCCACTTT
CAISDRDRGRNSPLHF
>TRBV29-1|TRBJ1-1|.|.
TGCAGCGTTGGCAAGGACTTAGCCACTGAAGCTTTCTTT
CSVGKDLATEAFF
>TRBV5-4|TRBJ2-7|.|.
TGTGCCAGCAAGGTAGCGGACTCCTACGAGCAGTACTTC
CASKVADSYEQYF
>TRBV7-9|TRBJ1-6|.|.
TGTGCCAGCAGCTTGACAGTTTCTGAGTCACCCCTCCACTTT
CASSLTVSESPLHF
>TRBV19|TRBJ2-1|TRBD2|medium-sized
TGTGCCAGTACCCGTGGTAGCGGGGGCCCAAATGAGCAGTTCTTC
CASTRGSGGPNEQFF
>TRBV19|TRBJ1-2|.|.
TGTGCCAGTACCCCAGGCGGGGTTTATGGCTACACCTTC
CASTPGGVYGYTF
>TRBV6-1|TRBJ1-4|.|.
TGTGCCAGCAGTGAAAGGGGGTTAAGCGAAAAACTGTTTTTT
CASSERGLSEKLFF
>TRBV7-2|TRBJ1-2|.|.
TGTGCCAGCAGCTTAGATTTTTCCAGGTTCGAGTATGGCTACACCTTC
CASSLDFSRFEYGYTF
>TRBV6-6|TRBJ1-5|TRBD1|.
TGTGCCAGCAGTTACACAGGGGTTGATCAGCCCCAGCATTTT
CASSYTGVDQPQHF
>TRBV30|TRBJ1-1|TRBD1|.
TGTGCCTGGAGTGTACAGATAGGGACAGACGCCACTGAAGCTTTCTTT
CAWSVQIGTDATEAFF
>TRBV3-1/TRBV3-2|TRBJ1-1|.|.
TGTGCCAGCAGCCAAGAGGCGGGTGAAGCTTTCTTT
CASSQEAGEAFF
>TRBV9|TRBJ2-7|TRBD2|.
TGTGCCAGCAGCGCCTCGGGACTAGTATCCGAGCAGTACTTC
CASSASGLVSEQYF
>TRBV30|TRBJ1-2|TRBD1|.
TGTGCCTGGACCAAAGGGACAGACTATGGCTACACCTTC
CAWTKGTDYGYTF
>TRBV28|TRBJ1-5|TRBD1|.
TGTGGCTCGCGTTGGGACAGGTTTCAGCCCCAGCATTTT
CGSRWDRFQPQHF
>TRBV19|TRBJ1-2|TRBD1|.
TGTGCCAGTAGTCAACGTCCCGGGACAGGGGGCCGAGGAGGCTACACCTTC
CASSQRPGTGGRGGYTF
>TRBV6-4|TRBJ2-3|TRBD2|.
TGTGCCAGCAGTGACTCTTTCCAGCGGGGGGGACGCACAGATACGCAGTATTTT
CASSDSFQRGGRTDTQYF
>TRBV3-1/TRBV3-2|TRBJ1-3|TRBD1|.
TGTGCCAGCAGCCAAGCGGGCAGGGGGCTCGGAAACACCATATATTTT
CASSQAGRGLGNTIYF
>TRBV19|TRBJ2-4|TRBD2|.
TGTGCCAGTAGTATAGGGGGAGGGGACAAAAACATTCAGTACTTC
CASSIGGGDKNIQYF
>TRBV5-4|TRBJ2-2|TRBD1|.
TGTGCCAGCAGCTTGGAGGGGGCCAGGGGGGAGCTGTTTTTT
CASSLEGARGELFF